This paragraph reports one T cell receptor beta chain. The data were obtained in a study of control samples from healthy donors and cancer patients. The protocol was immunoSEQ multiplex PCR, while the TCRdb copy is restricted to in-frame clones and leaves out a portion. The sample shows roughly 70,000 clones, nearly 85% of them seen only once. V dropped 3 bases and J dropped 8 bases, with 13 bases sitting between them. This CDR3 spans 13 amino acids. J is TRBJ2-5 and V is TRBV12-3 or TRBV12-4; tentative D call: TRBD2 (6 bases). The sample taken for sequencing was blood. The clonotype comes from a man aged 45-65 years in good health. In DNA, the CDR3 is TGTGCCAGCAGTTTCGGGGGTAGCTTAACCCAGTACTTC. Translated: CASSFGGSLTQYF.